The rows below give T cell receptor beta chains drawn from one sample of a study of blood T cell repertoires in COVID-19. Profiling relied on immunoSEQ multiplex PCR, and the TCRdb table lists in-frame clones only, not all of them. The sample lists some 90,000 clones, 81% occurring once. Material for sequencing was peripheral blood. The origin of the receptors is a man between 60 and 75 years old with acute or convalescent COVID-19. Both conserved end residues are part of each CDR3. D genes are given only for firm matches. Clone size is not always given. Where it is, it says once, few, many or a class for expanded clones.

d_gene: .
j_gene: TRBJ2-1
abundance: .
v_gene: TRBV29-1
CDR3nt: TGCAGCGTTGCACAGGTCGCGACGGGCTTCTTC
CDR3aa: CSVAQVATGFF

d_gene: TRBD1
j_gene: TRBJ1-5
abundance: .
v_gene: TRBV7-2
CDR3nt: TGTGCCAGCAGCCCTGGGACAGGGTACCAGCCCCAGCATTTT
CDR3aa: CASSPGTGYQPQHF

d_gene: TRBD1
j_gene: TRBJ1-1
abundance: few
v_gene: TRBV11-3
CDR3nt: TGTGCCAGCAGACCCCGGACAGGGGAAACTGAAGCTTTCTTT
CDR3aa: CASRPRTGETEAFF

d_gene: .
j_gene: TRBJ1-2
abundance: .
v_gene: TRBV4-3
CDR3nt: TGCGCCAGCAGCCCCCAACAAGGTCCTCAGGTTTATGGCTACACCTTC
CDR3aa: CASSPQQGPQVYGYTF

d_gene: TRBD1
j_gene: TRBJ2-2
abundance: .
v_gene: TRBV5-6
CDR3nt: TGTGCCAGCAGCCCACCGGGACAGATGACCGGGGAGCTGTTTTTT
CDR3aa: CASSPPGQMTGELFF

d_gene: TRBD1
j_gene: TRBJ2-7
abundance: .
v_gene: TRBV19
CDR3nt: TGTGCCAGTAGTATAGATTACCGTAACAGGGGCGGCTACGAGCAGTACTTC
CDR3aa: CASSIDYRNRGGYEQYF

d_gene: .
j_gene: TRBJ1-6
abundance: few
v_gene: TRBV27
CDR3nt: TGTGCCAGCAGTTACCGCCGGGAGCCTAGCTCCTATAATTCACCCCTCCACTTT
CDR3aa: CASSYRREPSSYNSPLHF

d_gene: TRBD1
j_gene: TRBJ1-1
abundance: once
v_gene: TRBV5-1
CDR3nt: TGCGCCAGCAGCGGACAGGGAGGCACTGAAGCTTTCTTT
CDR3aa: CASSGQGGTEAFF

d_gene: TRBD1
j_gene: TRBJ1-1
abundance: once
v_gene: TRBV13
CDR3nt: TGTGCCAGCAGCTTAGTGGGGGACAGGGGGCAAGACACTGAAGCTTTCTTT
CDR3aa: CASSLVGDRGQDTEAFF

d_gene: .
j_gene: TRBJ2-7
abundance: .
v_gene: TRBV3-1/TRBV3-2
CDR3nt: TGTGCCAGCAGCCCCTTACCCTATTACGGCGAGCAGTACTTC
CDR3aa: CASSPLPYYGEQYF

d_gene: .
j_gene: TRBJ2-2
abundance: .
v_gene: TRBV5-5
CDR3nt: TGTGCCAGCAGCTTGTATTGGGGGGCCGGGGAGCTGTTTTTT
CDR3aa: CASSLYWGAGELFF

d_gene: TRBD1
j_gene: TRBJ2-7
abundance: few
v_gene: TRBV27
CDR3nt: TGTGCCAGCAGGCCGGGACAGGGGGCCTACGAGCAGTACTTC
CDR3aa: CASRPGQGAYEQYF

d_gene: .
j_gene: TRBJ2-6
abundance: .
v_gene: TRBV6-4
CDR3nt: TGTGCCAGCAGTGCGGCGGTTGGGGCCAACGTCCTGACTTTC
CDR3aa: CASSAAVGANVLTF

d_gene: TRBD2
j_gene: TRBJ2-2
abundance: .
v_gene: TRBV3-1/TRBV3-2
CDR3nt: TGTGCCAGCAGCCAGGGACTAGGAGGCACCGGGGAGCTGTTTTTT
CDR3aa: CASSQGLGGTGELFF

d_gene: .
j_gene: TRBJ2-4
abundance: .
v_gene: TRBV7-2
CDR3nt: TGTGCCAGCAGCCCGTCCGGGATTCGTAGTGTTCAGTACTTC
CDR3aa: CASSPSGIRSVQYF

d_gene: TRBD1
j_gene: TRBJ1-1
abundance: .
v_gene: TRBV7-9
CDR3nt: TGTGCCAGCAGCTCGGGACAGGGTAACACTGAAGCTTTCTTT
CDR3aa: CASSSGQGNTEAFF

d_gene: TRBD1
j_gene: TRBJ1-2
abundance: .
v_gene: TRBV6-1
CDR3nt: TGTGCCAGCAGTGAAGCGCGACAGGGATGGGGCTACACCTTC
CDR3aa: CASSEARQGWGYTF

d_gene: TRBD1
j_gene: TRBJ2-7
abundance: .
v_gene: TRBV30
CDR3nt: TGTGCCTGGAGTACAACAGGGGGCGAATACGAGCAGTACTTC
CDR3aa: CAWSTTGGEYEQYF

d_gene: TRBD2
j_gene: TRBJ2-1
abundance: once
v_gene: TRBV10-3
CDR3nt: TGTGCCAGCTTAGCGGGCTCAAACCCCTCCTACAATGAGCAGTTCTTC
CDR3aa: CASLAGSNPSYNEQFF

d_gene: TRBD1
j_gene: TRBJ2-4
abundance: .
v_gene: TRBV19
CDR3nt: TGTGCCAGTACCCTGGGAAGGGGGCCACCAAACATTCAGTACTTC
CDR3aa: CASTLGRGPPNIQYF

d_gene: .
j_gene: TRBJ2-1
abundance: once
v_gene: TRBV6-2/TRBV6-3
CDR3nt: TGTGCCAGCAGTAATAGGGGCAATGAGCAGTTCTTC
CDR3aa: CASSNRGNEQFF